These 18 T cell receptor beta chains were all obtained from the same sample, sequenced in a study of T cell repertoires in cytomegalovirus infection. TCRdb reprocessed the reads with MiXCR, giving one entry per CDR3 protein. This sample has roughly 310,000 distinct CDR3 sequences; 17% occur once, and the top ten carry 12%. The sample comprised PBMCs. The receptors come from a human donor in good health (CMV status not recorded). Some clones in this sample may be carry-over from other donors' samples.

The CDR3 protein is CASSRTVDRASPLHF. DNA of the CDR3: TGCGCCAGCAGCCGGACTGTGGACAGGGCCTCACCCCTCCACTTT. The rearrangement joins TRBV4-1 to TRBJ1-6; 8 positions agree with TRBD1. The germline V gene has CDR1 MGHRA and CDR2 YSYEKL. CDR3 length: 15 residues. The J segment lost 10 bases and the V segment lost 4 bases, leaving 9 bases of the junction unmatched.

This clonotype was detected only a few times. This chain connects TRBV12-3 or TRBV12-4 to TRBJ1-2; 7 nucleotides agree with TRBD1. The CDR3 consists of 16 residues. Germline trimming cut 2 bases from V and 4 bases from J; bases unmatched to any gene: 10. CDR3 nucleotides: TGTGCCAGCAGTTTAAGCGCGAGGGGGCCTTTCTATGGCTACACCTTC. It specifies CASSLSARGPFYGYTF.

V usage is TRBV5-1 and J usage is TRBJ1-3, with D possibly being TRBD1 (6 bases). Germline loops: CDR1 SGHRS, CDR2 YFSETQ. The CDR3 has 13 amino acids. V lost 7 bases, J lost 4 bases, and 12 bases lay in between. CDR3 nucleotide sequence: TGCGCCAGCCGAACAGGGTCCGGAAACACCATATATTTT. It specifies CASRTGSGNTIYF.

This chain links TRBV20-1 with TRBJ1-2; maybe TRBD1 (5 bases). The germline V gene has CDR1 DFQATT and CDR2 SNEGSKA (reference sequence). V dropped 3 bases and J dropped 0 bases, with 17 bases sitting between them. The length of the CDR3 is 16 residues. The CDR3 spells CSAREGPLGANYGYTF. The CDR3 region has the DNA TGCAGTGCTAGGGAGGGACCCCTAGGTGCTAACTATGGCTACACCTTC.

Only a few counts were recorded for this clonotype. The V and J genes are TRBV28 and TRBJ1-3, with no clear D. V gave up 4 bases and J gave up 3 bases, with 13 bases separating them. The V gene's germline CDR1 is MDHEN and CDR2 SYDVKM. The CDR3 loop spans 15 amino acids. In DNA form, the CDR3 reads TGTGCCAGCAGTTCGCCTTCGGGTGGTGGAAACACCATATATTTT. This translates into CASSSPSGGGNTIYF.

V and J are TRBV5-1 and TRBJ2-5; 12 bases align to TRBD2. The CDR3 covers 16 residues. CDR1 and CDR2 from the germline V gene are SGHRS and YFSETQ. V lost 4 bases and J lost 2; bases outside the gene matches: 6. CDR3 amino acids: CASSRTGLAGQETQYF. The CDR3 region has the DNA TGCGCCAGCAGCCGTACAGGACTAGCGGGGCAAGAGACCCAGTACTTC.

This chain connects TRBV27 to TRBJ1-6; D is uncertain. Germline V CDR1 and CDR2: MNHEY, SMNVEV (reference sequence). The V end was cut by 5 bases, the J end by 13 bases, with 27 bases between. The CDR3 contains 17 residues. The CDR3 DNA sequence: TGTGCCAGCAGTCCAAGGACGACTCCTGTTGCTCCTAGGCCCCTCCACTTT. Translated: CASSPRTTPVAPRPLHF.

This clonotype was observed many times. The chain links TRBV7-2 to TRBJ1-5; perhaps TRBD1 as D (5 bases). V was pared by 1 base and J by 8 bases, with 12 bases between. Germline loops: CDR1 SGHTA, CDR2 FQGNSA. CDR3 length: 14 amino acids. The CDR3 protein is CASSLGGGGEPQHF. CDR3 nucleotides: TGTGCCAGCAGCTTAGGGGGGGGAGGGGAGCCCCAGCATTTT.

This chain uses TRBV20-1 with TRBJ2-5; TRBD2 matches 11 bases. Germline CDR1 and CDR2: DFQATT and SNEGSKA (reference sequence). Trimming removed 2 bases from V and 2 bases from J; junction bases left unmatched: 7. CDR3 length: 16 residues. For the CDR3, the DNA is TGCAGTGCTAGACCACTAGCGGGGGACCAACAAGAGACCCAGTACTTC. Translation: CSARPLAGDQQETQYF.

Turning to this clonotype: A read error may be the cause here, since a much bigger clone is one base away. This sequence joins TRBV5-8 and TRBJ1-5; 9 positions agree with TRBD1. J was trimmed by 0 bases and V by 9 bases; bases with no gene match: 10. The CDR3 extends over 16 amino acids. The germline gives CDR1 SGHTS, CDR2 YDEGEE. The DNA of the CDR3 is TGTGCCAACACCTACAGGGGGCCTTATAGCAATCAGCCCCAGCATTTT. This codes for CANTYRGPYSNQPQHF.

Ten or more counts support this clonotype. The chain is built from TRBV6-5 and TRBJ2-7, with no clear D. The CDR3 runs 14 residues. CDR1 is MNHEY and CDR2 is SVGAGI in the germline V gene. Trimming cost V 4 bases and J 7 bases, with 17 bases left between them. CDR3 coding DNA: TGTGCCAGCAGTTCCCAAGGCCTTCAAAGGGAGCAGTACTTC. Translation: CASSSQGLQREQYF.

V and J are TRBV6-5 and TRBJ1-4, with a possible D match to TRBD1 (5 bases). Germline-derived CDR1 and CDR2 are MNHEY and SVGAGI. V gave up 6 bases and J gave up 5 bases, with 13 bases separating them. The CDR3 consists of 14 residues. CDR3 sequence: CASRRGWGNEKLFF. The CDR3 coding sequence is TGTGCCAGCAGACGGGGGTGGGGGAATGAAAAACTGTTTTTT.

The chain links TRBV6-6 to TRBJ2-1, with a tentative D call TRBD2 (7 bases). In germline, CDR1 is MNHNY, CDR2 SVGAGI (reference sequence). The V and J ends lost 5 bases and 6 bases respectively, with 14 bases between them. There are 14 residues in the CDR3. The CDR3 DNA sequence: TGTGCCAGCAGTCTCCGGGGGGCTATCAATGAGCAGTTCTTC. It translates to CASSLRGAINEQFF.

This chain uses TRBV27 with TRBJ1-5; possibly TRBD1 for D (6 bases). The CDR3 is 15 amino acids. V lost 5 bases to trimming and J lost 6 bases, with 17 bases between them. In germline, CDR1 is MNHEY, CDR2 SMNVEV (reference sequence). The CDR3 region is CASSPLGGWGQPQHF. The DNA of the CDR3 is TGTGCCAGCAGTCCACTGGGGGGCTGGGGTCAGCCCCAGCATTTT.

In this sample, this clonotype turned up many times. CDR3 bases: TGTGCCAGCAGTCCCTCCGGGAAGACCTACGAGCAGTACTTC. It translates to CASSPSGKTYEQYF. This chain connects TRBV12-3 or TRBV12-4 to TRBJ2-7, with a possible D match to TRBD2 (5 bases). The CDR3 runs 14 residues. With 5 bases removed from V and 2 bases from J, the gap between germline ends came to 13 bases.

In its sample, this clonotype was seen many times. The chain uses TRBV7-8 and TRBJ2-7, with D unresolved. V lost 4 bases to trimming and J lost 7 bases, with 11 bases between them. The germline V gene has CDR1 SGHVS and CDR2 FQNEAQ. This CDR3 has 12 residues. CDR3 in amino acids: CASSSILGEQYF. CDR3 DNA: TGTGCCAGCAGCTCGATATTGGGGGAGCAGTACTTC.

This clonotype has ten or more counts. J is TRBJ2-7 and V is TRBV4-1; 9 nucleotides match TRBD1. The junction had 7 bases not matched to a gene; V was cut back by 4 bases and J by 3 bases. Germline assignment: CDR1 MGHRA and CDR2 YSYEKL. This CDR3 has 15 amino acids. Written as DNA, the CDR3 is TGCGCCAGCAGCCGGTTCCAGGACAGGGGCTACGAGCAGTACTTC. The encoded protein is CASSRFQDRGYEQYF.

This clonotype was found a few times. J is TRBJ2-7 and V is TRBV27, with 8 nucleotides matching TRBD2. Germline lookup yields CDR1 MNHEY and CDR2 SMNVEV (reference sequence). Trimming took 6 bases from V and 4 from J; bases not matched to a gene: 14. The CDR3 runs 16 residues. The CDR3 nucleotides read TGTGCCAGCAGCTCCGAGGAAGTAGCGGGGCCTTACGAGCAGTACTTC. Protein product: CASSSEEVAGPYEQYF.